The next 30 T cell receptor beta chains were all read from a single sample in a study of early T cells in non-severe SARS-CoV-2 infection. TCRdb passed the 5' RACE reads through MiXCR, listing each CDR3 protein once. Here the sample spans about 92,000 distinct CDR3 sequences, under 15% being singletons. The specimen was whole blood. The receptor source for this set is an adult who was a healthcare worker with PCR-confirmed SARS-CoV-2 infection or an uninfected control (not recorded which).

There are a few counts of this clonotype. The rearrangement uses TRBV2 and TRBJ1-2; TRBD1 aligns across 8 bases. The CDR3 covers 13 residues. J gave up 7 bases and V 7 bases, and 8 bases lay outside the gene matches. Germline V gene lookup returns CDR1 SNHLY and CDR2 FYNNEI. CDR3 DNA: TGTGCCAGCACAGGGGGCCGGACAACTGGCTACACCTTC. It codes for CASTGGRTTGYTF.

This clonotype has just a few counts. The chain has TRBV7-6 and TRBJ2-7, with TRBD2 matching 11 bases. This CDR3 has 14 amino acids. CDR1 SGHVS and CDR2 FNYEAQ come from the germline V gene. Trimming cost V 5 bases and J 6 bases; bases outside gene matches: 6. The CDR3 here is CASSPGTSGPEQYF. In nucleotides, the CDR3 is TGTGCCAGCAGCCCCGGGACTAGCGGACCCGAGCAGTACTTC.

This clonotype was seen a handful of times. The chain joins TRBV18 to TRBJ2-2; tentatively, D is TRBD1 or TRBD2 (5 bases each). CDR3 length: 15 amino acids. Germline V gives CDR1 KGHSH, CDR2 LQKENI. Trimming left V 6 bases short and J 1 base short, with 12 bases between. CDR3 sequence reads: CASSLGTMNTGELFF. The DNA of the CDR3 is TGTGCCAGCTCGTTGGGGACGATGAACACCGGGGAGCTGTTTTTT.

This rearrangement joins TRBV30 to TRBJ1-5; 7 bases are a match to TRBD1. Germline CDR1 and CDR2: GTSNPN and SVGIG (reference sequence). The V and J ends lost 4 bases and 2 bases, in that order; junction bases with no gene match: 5. This CDR3 comprises 14 residues. The CDR3 nucleotides are TGTGCCTGGAAGACAGGGACCGGCAATCAGCCCCAGCATTTT. Translated: CAWKTGTGNQPQHF.

This clonotype was seen more than once but under ten times. This sequence joins TRBV12-3 or TRBV12-4 and TRBJ2-7, with D maybe TRBD1 (5 bases). This CDR3 spans 15 amino acids. V was pared by 5 bases and J by 5 bases, with 19 bases between. Written as DNA, the CDR3 is TGTGCCAGCAGTCCCGTTCTTAAACAGGTCGACGAGCAGTACTTC. It codes for CASSPVLKQVDEQYF.

This clonotype was seen a few times. The rearrangement uses TRBV20-1 and TRBJ2-1; D perhaps matches TRBD1 (5 bases). The CDR3 runs 10 residues. Per the germline V gene, CDR1 is DFQATT and CDR2 is SNEGSKA (reference sequence). V was trimmed by 5 bases and J by 7 bases, leaving 6 bases between them. CDR3 sequence: CSAAGNEQFF. The CDR3 nucleotides are TGCAGTGCTGCAGGGAATGAGCAGTTCTTC.

This clonotype was found many times. V is TRBV9 and J is TRBJ1-2; D gene unclear. The CDR3 contains 14 residues. With 3 bases removed from V and 0 bases from J, the gap between germline ends came to 9 bases. CDR1 SGDLS and CDR2 YYNGEE come from the germline V gene. Here the CDR3 DNA reads TGTGCCAGCAGCGCCAGGCTAGCTAACTATGGCTACACCTTC. Its protein is CASSARLANYGYTF. The whole variable domain, remainder taken from reference TRBV9 and TRBJ1-2, is DSGVTQTPKHLITATGQRVTLRCSPRSGDLSVYWYQQSLDQGLQFLIQYYNGEERAKGNILERFSAQQFPDLHSELNLSSLELGDSALYFCASSARLANYGYTFGSGTRLTVV.

Only a few counts were recorded for this clonotype. The chain carries TRBV7-2 and TRBJ2-1; 11 bases match TRBD2. This CDR3 has 15 amino acids. Germline CDR1 SGHTA, CDR2 FQGNSA. The V segment lost 5 bases and the J segment 6 bases; nucleotides outside the gene matches: 6. The CDR3 loop is CASSLDSGRGNEQFF. CDR3 DNA: TGTGCCAGCAGCCTCGATAGCGGGAGGGGCAATGAGCAGTTCTTC.

This clonotype was seen more than once but under ten times. The V and J genes are TRBV4-2 and TRBJ2-2; D tentatively fits TRBD1 or TRBD2 (6 bases each). The CDR3 extends over 15 amino acids. From germline, CDR1 is LGHNA and CDR2 YNFKEQ. V gave up 0 bases and J gave up 3 bases, with 8 bases separating them. The CDR3, as DNA: TGTGCCAGCAGCCAAGATCGGGGGCACACCGGGGAGCTGTTTTTT. Translated: CASSQDRGHTGELFF.

The table lists this clonotype with a few counts. The chain recombines TRBV10-3 with TRBJ2-7; D possibly matches TRBD1 or TRBD2 (6 bases each). From germline, CDR1 is ENHRY and CDR2 SYGVKD. The CDR3 consists of 11 residues. V lost 9 bases to trimming and J lost 1 base, with 7 bases between them. This chain's CDR3 is CAIGGSYEQYF. DNA for the CDR3: TGTGCCATAGGGGGGTCCTACGAGCAGTACTTC.

V usage is TRBV4-1 and J usage is TRBJ2-7, with no clear D. This CDR3 is built from 12 residues. Trimming removed 0 bases from V and 4 bases from J, with 4 bases in between. Germline CDR1 and CDR2: MGHRA and YSYEKL. In nucleotides, the CDR3 is TGCGCCAGCAGCCAAGATCTGTACGAGCAGTACTTC. This translates into CASSQDLYEQYF.

This clonotype appeared a few times. V usage is TRBV13 and J usage is TRBJ2-3; D gene unclear. The CDR3 extends over 13 amino acids. Germline lookup yields CDR1 PRHDT and CDR2 FYEKMQ (reference sequence). V was pared by 4 bases and J by 0 bases, with 5 bases between. The CDR3 region is CASSSDSTDTQYF. For the CDR3, the DNA is TGTGCCAGCAGCTCTGACAGCACAGATACGCAGTATTTT. Full variable domain (rest looked up from reference TRBV13 and TRBJ2-3): AAGVIQSPRHLIKEKRETATLKCYPIPRHDTVYWYQQGPGQDPQFLISFYEKMQSDKGSIPDRFSAQQFSDYHSELNMSSLELGDSALYFCASSSDSTDTQYFGPGTRLTVL.

This clonotype occurred many times. V and J are TRBV7-9 and TRBJ2-7; 7 bases are shared with TRBD1. There are 13 residues in the CDR3. Trimming removed 8 bases from V and 2 bases from J; junction bases left unmatched: 6. CDR1 and CDR2 from the germline V gene are SEHNR and FQNEAQ (reference sequence). CDR3 in amino acids: CASSYGTAYEQYF. The CDR3 DNA reads TGTGCCAGCTCTTACGGGACAGCCTACGAGCAGTACTTC.

The chain carries TRBV19 and TRBJ1-4, with D hard to call. V was pared by 2 bases and J by 8 bases, with 6 bases between. CDR1 and CDR2 (germline): LNHDA, SQIVND (reference sequence). The CDR3 contains 12 residues. CDR3 residues: CASSIRNEKLFF. The DNA for the CDR3 is TGTGCCAGTAGTATACGGAACGAAAAACTGTTTTTT.

V and J are TRBV6-2 or TRBV6-3 and TRBJ2-7; D perhaps matches TRBD2 (5 bases). The V gene's germline CDR1 is MNHEY and CDR2 SVGEGT. CDR3 length: 16 amino acids. The V end lost 0 bases, the J end lost 0 bases, and 12 bases lay between the germline ends. Here the CDR3 DNA reads TGTGCCAGCAGTTACTCCGCTAGCCGCAGCTCCTACGAGCAGTACTTC. Translation: CASSYSASRSSYEQYF.

V is TRBV3-1 and J is TRBJ2-4; D is uncertain. Trimming shortened V by 1 base and J by 0 bases, and 13 bases separated the two germline ends. The CDR3 is 17 residues long. Germline CDR1 and CDR2: LGHDT and YNNKEL (reference sequence). In nucleotides, the CDR3 is TGTGCCAGCAGCCAAGTACCAGACACAATAGCCAAAAACATTCAGTACTTC. Amino acid sequence: CASSQVPDTIAKNIQYF.

As to this clonotype: The CDR3 ends on some other residue instead of the conserved phenylalanine or tryptophan, so this is likely a read error. The V and J genes are TRBV7-9 and TRBJ2-7; a weak D match, TRBD1 (5 bases). The CDR3 has 12 amino acids. Germline V gene data show CDR1 as SEHNR and CDR2 as FQNEAQ (reference sequence). The germline V and J ends were trimmed by 5 bases and 4 bases, with 9 bases remaining between them. This chain's CDR3 is CASSLGVYEQYS. In DNA, the CDR3 is TGTGCCAGCAGCCTAGGGGTTTACGAGCAGTACTCC.

This clonotype turned up a few times. The chain couples TRBV9 to TRBJ2-1; 7 bases match TRBD2. The CDR3 length is 15 residues. The ends lost 3 bases at V and 6 bases at J; junction bases unmatched: 9. From germline, CDR1 is SGDLS and CDR2 YYNGEE. The DNA of the CDR3 is TGTGCCAGCAGCGCCTCCCGGGACTACCTCAATGAGCAGTTCTTC. Its translation is CASSASRDYLNEQFF.

This chain links TRBV6-2 or TRBV6-3 with TRBJ2-1; D not resolved. Trimming shortened V by 0 bases and J by 7 bases, and 13 bases separated the two germline ends. The CDR3 runs 15 residues. CDR1 MNHEY and CDR2 SVGEGT come from the germline V gene. The CDR3 sequence is CASSYSSQVGNEQFF. The CDR3 DNA sequence: TGTGCCAGCAGTTACTCGAGTCAAGTGGGGAATGAGCAGTTCTTC.

This clonotype was seen at least ten times. The CDR3 here is CASSQELKNSPLHF. The CDR3 nucleotides read TGTGCCAGCAGCCAAGAACTTAAGAATTCACCCCTCCACTTT. The chain joins TRBV14 to TRBJ1-6; D is unresolved. This CDR3 contains 14 residues. CDR1 and CDR2 from the germline V gene are SGHDN and FVKESK. V lost 0 bases to trimming and J lost 7 bases, with 7 bases between them.

This chain links TRBV20-1 with TRBJ1-5; 8 bases map to TRBD1. V lost 2 bases and J lost 5; bases outside the gene matches: 5. The CDR3 runs to 14 residues. Germline CDR1 DFQATT, CDR2 SNEGSKA (reference sequence). The CDR3 DNA reads as TGCAGTGCTAGACAGCCAGGGGGCGATCAGCCCCAGCATTTT. It yields the protein CSARQPGGDQPQHF.

The V call is TRBV12-3 or TRBV12-4, the J call TRBJ2-1, with D unclear. Deletions cut 2 bases from V and 4 bases from J, with 12 bases between. The CDR3 extends over 15 amino acids. CDR3 loop: CASSLSPLDYNEQFF. As DNA, the CDR3 is TGTGCCAGCAGTTTATCGCCCTTGGATTACAATGAGCAGTTCTTC.

This clonotype was seen a handful of times. The chain is built from TRBV29-1 and TRBJ1-1, with unresolved D. Per germline, CDR1 SQVTM and CDR2 ANQGSEA. Trimming cost V 7 bases and J 0 bases, with 9 bases left between them. This CDR3 comprises 12 residues. CDR3 sequence reads: CSGGRLNTEAFF. CDR3 DNA: TGCAGCGGCGGACGTCTGAACACTGAAGCTTTCTTT.

The gene calls are TRBV11-3 and TRBJ2-7, with 10 bases fitting TRBD1. This CDR3 is 15 amino acids long. The V segment lost 1 base and the J segment 5 bases; nucleotides outside the gene matches: 5. Germline CDR1 reads SGHNT; CDR2 reads YENEEA. The CDR3 is CASSLGGTGDHEQYF. Written as DNA, the CDR3 is TGTGCCAGCAGCTTAGGCGGGACAGGGGACCACGAGCAGTACTTC.

There are many counts of this clonotype. This chain joins TRBV2 and TRBJ2-5, with a tentative D call TRBD2 (7 bases). Germline CDR1 and CDR2: SNHLY and FYNNEI. The CDR3 extends over 15 amino acids. V lost 4 bases and J lost 2, with 14 bases in between. CDR3 sequence reads: CASSAQGTTQETQYF. As DNA, the CDR3 is TGTGCCAGCAGTGCTCAGGGGACTACTCAAGAGACCCAGTACTTC.

In this sample, this clonotype turned up a few times. V and J are TRBV9 and TRBJ2-3; D unresolved. Germline V lookup: CDR1 SGDLS, CDR2 YYNGEE. The V end lost 3 bases, the J end lost 0 bases, and 17 bases lay between the germline ends. The CDR3 runs 17 residues. The CDR3 protein is CASSAGRSPSSTDTQYF. In nucleotides, the CDR3 is TGTGCCAGCAGCGCCGGCCGAAGTCCGAGCAGCACAGATACGCAGTATTTT. The full variable domain, with the rest looked up from reference TRBV9 and TRBJ2-3, is DSGVTQTPKHLITATGQRVTLRCSPRSGDLSVYWYQQSLDQGLQFLIQYYNGEERAKGNILERFSAQQFPDLHSELNLSSLELGDSALYFCASSAGRSPSSTDTQYFGPGTRLTVL.

Many counts were recorded for this clonotype. The chain couples TRBV20-1 to TRBJ2-3, with 13 bases that match TRBD2. This CDR3 contains 15 residues. CDR1 and CDR2 (germline): DFQATT, SNEGSKA (reference sequence). V shed 5 bases and J 7 bases; nucleotides not matched to a gene: 9. The CDR3 here is CSALGLAGLSNTQYF. The CDR3 nucleotides read TGCAGTGCTTTGGGACTAGCGGGGCTTTCTAATACGCAGTATTTT.

This clonotype was seen more than once but under ten times. The rearrangement links TRBV6-5 to TRBJ2-7; tentatively, D is TRBD1 (5 bases). Germline CDR1 reads MNHEY; CDR2 reads SVGAGI. The ends were cut back, 7 bases at V and 6 bases at J, with 13 bases in the middle. The CDR3 extends over 12 amino acids. This CDR3 reads CASTSGRGEQYF. In DNA form, the CDR3 reads TGTGCCAGCACCTCCGGAAGGGGCGAGCAGTACTTC.

This clonotype has at least ten counts. This sequence joins TRBV6-5 and TRBJ1-1, with D perhaps matching TRBD1 (6 bases). Germline CDR1 MNHEY, CDR2 SVGAGI. This CDR3 has 14 amino acids. V shed 2 bases and J shed 4 bases, with 11 bases lying between them. The CDR3 is CASSYRGGGTEAFF. CDR3 in DNA: TGTGCCAGCAGTTACAGAGGGGGAGGCACTGAAGCTTTCTTT.

The chain carries TRBV30 and TRBJ1-1; D is unclear. V shed 2 bases and J shed 5 bases, with 12 bases lying between them. The CDR3 is 13 residues long. Per the germline V gene, CDR1 is GTSNPN and CDR2 is SVGIG (reference sequence). CDR3 in amino acids: CAWSRLPRTEAFF. The CDR3 nucleotides are TGTGCCTGGAGTCGGCTCCCTAGGACTGAAGCTTTCTTT.